These 26 T cell receptor beta chains were all obtained from the same sample, sequenced in a study of T cell responses to AZD1222 COVID-19 vaccine. Some clones are missing from TCRdb's copy, which holds only in-frame ones; the method was immunoSEQ multiplex PCR. The sample includes approximately 110,000 clones, over 85% seen only once; the top ten take 4.4%. Sequenced here: peripheral blood, sampled on day 0 of AZD1222 vaccination. These receptors were obtained from an adult in good health.

The gene calls are TRBV28 and TRBJ1-1, with a possible D match to TRBD1 (5 bases). V dropped 5 bases and J dropped 0 bases, with 10 bases sitting between them. The CDR3 spans 14 residues. The V gene's germline CDR1 is MDHEN and CDR2 SYDVKM. In DNA form, the CDR3 reads TGTGCCAGCAGTCTTGGGACCCTGAACACTGAAGCTTTCTTT. It codes for CASSLGTLNTEAFF.

This clone was seen only once. V gene TRBV6-5 combines with J gene TRBJ1-5; perhaps TRBD1 as D (6 bases). Trimming removed 6 bases at V and 4 bases at J, with 13 bases between. Germline loops: CDR1 MNHEY, CDR2 SVGAGI. The CDR3 runs to 14 residues. CDR3: CASSGGTPNQPQHF. As DNA, the CDR3 is TGTGCCAGCAGCGGAGGGACACCTAATCAGCCCCAGCATTTT.

CDR3: CASSLEGQVSGANVLTF. CDR3 sequence (DNA): TGCGCCAGCAGCTTGGAAGGACAGGTCTCTGGGGCCAACGTCCTGACTTTC. V usage is TRBV5-1 and J usage is TRBJ2-6, with 7 bases fitting TRBD1. V gave up 0 bases and J gave up 0 bases; unmatched junction bases: 3. Germline loops: CDR1 SGHRS, CDR2 YFSETQ. The CDR3 has 17 residues.

V and J are TRBV24-1 and TRBJ2-4; D unresolved. Germline values: CDR1 KGHDR, CDR2 SFDVKD. Trimming shortened V by 8 bases and J by 7 bases, and 14 bases separated the two germline ends. CDR3 length: 13 residues. The CDR3 spells CATNPISGNIQYF. CDR3 sequence (DNA): TGTGCCACCAACCCAATATCAGGTAACATTCAGTACTTC.

The chain carries TRBV9 and TRBJ2-5, with no clear D. This CDR3 has 15 residues. Deletions cut 0 bases from V and 4 bases from J, with 13 bases between. Germline V gives CDR1 SGDLS, CDR2 YYNGEE. This chain's CDR3 is CASSVEDSRPETQYF. The CDR3 nucleotides read TGTGCCAGCAGCGTAGAAGACTCCCGCCCAGAGACCCAGTACTTC.

J is TRBJ1-1 and V is TRBV2; 8 nucleotides line up with TRBD1. This CDR3 has 14 residues. In germline, CDR1 is SNHLY, CDR2 FYNNEI. V was clipped by 1 base and J by 9 bases; unmatched bases: 7. CDR3 protein: CASSEVGQGAQAFF. CDR3 bases: TGTGCCAGCAGTGAAGTTGGACAGGGTGCTCAAGCTTTCTTT. Full variable domain (rest looked up from reference TRBV2 and TRBJ1-1): EPEVTQTPSHQVTQMGQEVILRCVPISNHLYFYWYRQILGQKVEFLVSFYNNEISEKSEIFDDQFSVERPDGSNFTLKIRSTKLEDSAMYFCASSEVGQGAQAFFGQGTRLTVV.

This chain joins TRBV4-1 and TRBJ2-3, with D perhaps matching TRBD2 (5 bases). The CDR3 covers 15 residues. Trimming removed 2 bases at V and 1 base at J, with 10 bases between. CDR1 and CDR2 from the germline V gene are MGHRA and YSYEKL. CDR3 region: CASSQRGFGTDTQYF. CDR3 DNA: TGCGCCAGCAGCCAACGGGGATTCGGCACAGATACGCAGTATTTT.

For the CDR3, the DNA is TGTGCCACGAAGGAGACGGATACGCAGTATTTT. Translating gives CATKETDTQYF. The rearrangement uses TRBV24-1 and TRBJ2-3; D uncertain. The germline gives CDR1 KGHDR, CDR2 SFDVKD. V was pared by 10 bases and J by 6 bases, with 10 bases between. The CDR3 sequence is 11 residues long.

This chain joins TRBV19 and TRBJ1-1, with D possibly matching TRBD1 (6 bases). CDR1 is LNHDA and CDR2 is SQIVND in the germline V gene (reference sequence). The CDR3 has 14 residues. V lost 2 bases and J lost 5, with 12 bases in between. Here the CDR3 DNA reads TGTGCCAGTAGTATAACAGGGTTAGGGACTGAAGCTTTCTTT. This encodes CASSITGLGTEAFF.

This chain links TRBV29-1 with TRBJ1-1, with 9 bases lining up with TRBD1. V shed 4 bases, J shed 5 bases, and the junction held 5 bases outside the gene matches. The CDR3 is 13 residues long. The germline gives CDR1 SQVTM, CDR2 ANQGSEA. CDR3: CSVGGTGITEAFF. Here the CDR3 DNA reads TGCAGCGTTGGGGGGACAGGGATTACTGAAGCTTTCTTT.

This rearrangement joins TRBV6-5 to TRBJ1-1; D remains unclear. Germline lookup yields CDR1 MNHEY and CDR2 SVGAGI. The CDR3 extends over 15 amino acids. V lost 0 bases and J 2 bases, leaving 10 bases between the germline ends. CDR3 in amino acids: CASSYSRALNTEAFF. DNA for the CDR3: TGTGCCAGCAGTTACTCGAGGGCACTCAACACTGAAGCTTTCTTT.

The J gene is TRBJ1-1, the V gene TRBV5-8; tentative D call: TRBD1 (5 bases). Germline assignment: CDR1 SGHTS and CDR2 YDEGEE. Trimming took 4 bases from V and 5 from J, leaving 18 bases between them. This CDR3 comprises 15 residues. This CDR3 reads CASSALRAGGTEAFF. The CDR3 nucleotides are TGTGCCAGCAGCGCTCTCAGGGCGGGGGGGACTGAAGCTTTCTTT.

The genes are TRBV24-1 and TRBJ1-4; D might be TRBD1 (6 bases). CDR1 and CDR2 from the germline V gene are KGHDR and SFDVKD. The CDR3 totals 17 residues. Trimming cost V 4 bases and J 7 bases, with 21 bases left between them. The DNA of the CDR3 is TGTGCCACCAGTGACGCTAACAGGGATGGGGGCCTTGAAAAACTGTTTTTT. Translating it yields CATSDANRDGGLEKLFF.

The genes are TRBV7-9 and TRBJ1-3; no clear D. Germline lookup yields CDR1 SEHNR and CDR2 FQNEAQ (reference sequence). This CDR3 spans 14 amino acids. The germline V and J ends were trimmed by 5 bases and 2 bases, with 10 bases remaining between them. CDR3 DNA sequence: TGTGCCAGCAGCGGGGTGGCAGCTGGAAACACCATATATTTT. Its translation is CASSGVAAGNTIYF.

The chain combines TRBV5-6 with TRBJ1-3; D is perhaps TRBD1 (6 bases). This CDR3 contains 18 residues. With 2 bases removed from V and 1 base from J, the gap between germline ends came to 19 bases. Per germline, CDR1 SGHDT and CDR2 YYEEEE. The CDR3 nucleotides read TGTGCCAGCAGCTTAGGAGGAACAGGGACCCTTTCTGGAAACACCATATATTTT. Its protein is CASSLGGTGTLSGNTIYF. Using reference TRBV5-6 and TRBJ1-3 for the parts outside the CDR3, the full variable domain is DAGVTQSPTHLIKTRGQQVTLRCSPKSGHDTVSWYQQALGQGPQFIFQYYEEEERQRGNFPDRFSGHQFPNYSSELNVNALLLGDSALYLCASSLGGTGTLSGNTIYFGEGSWLTVV.

This chain links TRBV27 with TRBJ1-1; D not resolved. Between the trimmed V and J ends, which lost 2 bases and 1 base, there was a span of 11 bases. CDR3 length: 15 amino acids. Germline CDR1 reads MNHEY; CDR2 reads SMNVEV (reference sequence). CDR3 amino acids: CASSLMAGRNTEAFF. The CDR3 nucleotides read TGTGCCAGCAGTTTAATGGCAGGACGGAACACTGAAGCTTTCTTT.

The chain uses TRBV14 and TRBJ1-1; tentative D call: TRBD1 (5 bases). CDR3 length equals 15 residues. Germline V lookup: CDR1 SGHDN, CDR2 FVKESK. V was shortened by 0 bases and J by 1 base, with 9 bases between the two germline ends. CDR3 sequence (DNA): TGTGCCAGCAGCCAAGATCACAGGCAGAACACTGAAGCTTTCTTT. Its protein is CASSQDHRQNTEAFF.

This sequence joins TRBV12-3 or TRBV12-4 and TRBJ1-2; D is perhaps TRBD1 (6 bases). The V gene lost 6 bases and the J gene lost 3 bases, with 11 bases spanning the gap. This CDR3 comprises 13 residues. The CDR3 protein is CASSPGQYYGYTF. The CDR3 DNA sequence: TGTGCCAGCAGCCCCGGACAGTACTATGGCTACACCTTC.

The chain carries TRBV27 and TRBJ2-1; the D gene is possibly TRBD2 (6 bases). The V gene lost 9 bases and the J gene lost 0 bases, with 15 bases spanning the gap. This CDR3 region has 15 residues. Per germline, CDR1 MNHEY and CDR2 SMNVEV (reference sequence). The DNA of the CDR3 is TGTGCCAGTCAACTCCGGGGGAGCTCCTACAATGAGCAGTTCTTC. Translation gives CASQLRGSSYNEQFF.

The chain uses TRBV14 and TRBJ1-1; D call uncertain. CDR1 SGHDN and CDR2 FVKESK come from the germline V gene. V was trimmed by 1 base and J by 4 bases, leaving 13 bases between them. The CDR3 sequence is 15 residues long. CDR3 amino acids: CASSQAPGLGTEAFF. DNA for the CDR3: TGTGCCAGCAGCCAAGCCCCAGGCCTGGGCACTGAAGCTTTCTTT.

This chain connects TRBV5-6 to TRBJ1-2, with unresolved D. V was shortened by 4 bases and J by 9 bases, with 10 bases between the two germline ends. The CDR3 is made up of 11 amino acids. Germline lookup yields CDR1 SGHDT and CDR2 YYEEEE. This CDR3 is CASSAYLSYTF. The CDR3 nucleotides are TGTGCCAGCAGCGCCTACCTGAGCTACACCTTC.

This clone was seen only once. This chain uses TRBV19 with TRBJ2-2; D might be TRBD1 or TRBD2, each matching 5 bases. The CDR3 spans 13 residues. Germline assignment: CDR1 LNHDA and CDR2 SQIVND (reference sequence). The V end was cut by 7 bases, the J end by 5 bases, with 11 bases between. CDR3 in DNA: TGTGCCAGTACCGCCAGGGAGACCGGGGAGCTGTTTTTT. Protein product: CASTARETGELFF.

This clone was counted once. The chain uses TRBV10-1 and TRBJ1-2; D is unresolved. This CDR3 has 13 residues. V gave up 5 bases and J gave up 0 bases, with 7 bases separating them. The germline V gene has CDR1 WNHNN and CDR2 SYGVQD (reference sequence). The CDR3 coding sequence is TGCGCCAGCAGTACCGGGACTAACTATGGCTACACCTTC. This gives the protein CASSTGTNYGYTF.

The gene calls are TRBV9 and TRBJ2-7; 8 nucleotides line up with TRBD2. The CDR3 length is 16 residues. Germline assignment: CDR1 SGDLS and CDR2 YYNGEE. Trimming removed 0 bases from V and 6 bases from J; junction bases left unmatched: 11. CDR3 DNA sequence: TGTGCCAGCAGCGTAGGAGCGGGGGCCGTCCTCGGCGAGCAGTACTTC. This translates into CASSVGAGAVLGEQYF.

The gene calls are TRBV14 and TRBJ2-1; the match to TRBD2 covers 7 bases. The V gene end was trimmed by 3 bases and the J gene end by 3 bases; junction bases not matched to a gene: 5. Germline CDR1 and CDR2: SGHDN and FVKESK. The CDR3 has 15 residues. The CDR3 bases are TGTGCCAGCAGCCACCCAACGGGGGGCTACAATGAGCAGTTCTTC. As protein: CASSHPTGGYNEQFF.

This chain connects TRBV9 to TRBJ2-2; D not certain. There are 12 residues in the CDR3. The germline V gene encodes CDR1 SGDLS and CDR2 YYNGEE. V lost 3 bases to trimming and J lost 3 bases, with 3 bases between them. The CDR3 reads CASSADTGELFF. CDR3 DNA sequence: TGTGCCAGCAGCGCTGACACCGGGGAGCTGTTTTTT. Combining the CDR3 with reference TRBV9 and TRBJ2-2 gives the whole variable domain DSGVTQTPKHLITATGQRVTLRCSPRSGDLSVYWYQQSLDQGLQFLIQYYNGEERAKGNILERFSAQQFPDLHSELNLSSLELGDSALYFCASSADTGELFFGEGSRLTVL.